Listed below are T cell receptor beta chains from one sample, sequenced in a study of shared clonotypes between healthy human individuals. Assay: immunoSEQ multiplex PCR; the TCRdb copy retains only in-frame clones and omits some. The sample contains a few million clones, more than 85% of which appear only once. Source material: naive CD4+ T cells from PBMCs. The receptors shown here come from a man aged 18 to 29 in good health. Some clones in this sample may be carry-over from other donors' samples. The CDR3 runs from the conserved cysteine through the conserved F or W. The order of the fields is clone size, D gene, V gene, J gene, CDR3 protein, CDR3 DNA. D genes are given only for firm matches. Size is omitted from some rows. Given values are once, few, many or a class for expanded clones.

clone_size: -
d_call: -
v_call: TRBV7-9
j_call: TRBJ1-3
cdr3_aa: CASSLGPASGNTIYF
cdr3_nt: TGTGCCAGCAGCTTAGGTCCGGCCTCTGGAAACACCATATATTTT

clone_size: -
d_call: -
v_call: TRBV6-1
j_call: TRBJ1-2
cdr3_aa: CASSEALQGVYGYTF
cdr3_nt: TGTGCCAGCAGTGAAGCGCTCCAGGGAGTCTATGGCTACACCTTC

clone_size: once
d_call: TRBD1
v_call: TRBV5-1
j_call: TRBJ1-1
cdr3_aa: CASSLSTGTGKTEAFF
cdr3_nt: TGCGCCAGCAGCTTGTCCACCGGGACAGGGAAGACTGAAGCTTTCTTT

clone_size: -
d_call: TRBD1
v_call: TRBV5-6
j_call: TRBJ1-2
cdr3_aa: CASIQTGNKYGYTF
cdr3_nt: TGTGCCAGCATCCAGACAGGGAATAAGTATGGCTACACCTTC

clone_size: -
d_call: -
v_call: TRBV6-5
j_call: TRBJ1-6
cdr3_aa: CATRPPYYNSPLHF
cdr3_nt: TGTGCCACCCGCCCACCCTACTATAATTCACCCCTCCACTTT

clone_size: -
d_call: -
v_call: TRBV11-2
j_call: TRBJ2-1
cdr3_aa: CASTPRGEYNEQFF
cdr3_nt: TGTGCCAGCACCCCTCGGGGCGAATACAATGAGCAGTTCTTC

clone_size: few
d_call: TRBD2
v_call: TRBV6-5
j_call: TRBJ2-1
cdr3_aa: CASSPRLAGEQFF
cdr3_nt: TGTGCCAGCAGCCCTCGACTAGCTGGTGAGCAGTTCTTC

clone_size: few
d_call: -
v_call: TRBV6-5
j_call: TRBJ1-1
cdr3_aa: CASKEGAKDTEAFF
cdr3_nt: TGTGCCAGCAAGGAGGGCGCGAAGGACACTGAAGCTTTCTTT

clone_size: -
d_call: -
v_call: TRBV15
j_call: TRBJ2-3
cdr3_aa: CATSRDGSTDTQYF
cdr3_nt: TGTGCCACCAGCAGAGATGGAAGCACAGATACGCAGTATTTT

clone_size: -
d_call: TRBD2
v_call: TRBV15
j_call: TRBJ2-7
cdr3_aa: CATSRGTSGLLGEQYF
cdr3_nt: TGTGCCACCAGCAGGGGGACTAGCGGACTTCTGGGCGAGCAGTACTTC

clone_size: -
d_call: -
v_call: TRBV5-1
j_call: TRBJ2-2
cdr3_aa: CASSTLDGTGELFF
cdr3_nt: TGCGCCAGCAGCACCCTGGACGGCACCGGGGAGCTGTTTTTT

clone_size: once
d_call: -
v_call: TRBV28
j_call: TRBJ1-1
cdr3_aa: CASQSFRVPSTEAFF
cdr3_nt: TGTGCCAGCCAAAGTTTTCGGGTACCGAGCACTGAAGCTTTCTTT

clone_size: -
d_call: -
v_call: TRBV5-8
j_call: TRBJ2-5
cdr3_aa: CASSLGVTLEGTQYF
cdr3_nt: TGTGCCAGCAGCTTGGGCGTCACTCTAGAGGGGACCCAGTACTTC

clone_size: -
d_call: -
v_call: TRBV29-1
j_call: TRBJ2-5
cdr3_aa: CSVDSQGKPQYF
cdr3_nt: TGCAGCGTTGACAGTCAGGGGAAGCCCCAGTACTTC

clone_size: -
d_call: -
v_call: TRBV7-9
j_call: TRBJ1-2
cdr3_aa: CASSPSSYGYTF
cdr3_nt: TGTGCCAGCAGCCCATCTTCCTACGGCTACACCTTC

clone_size: once
d_call: -
v_call: TRBV6-6
j_call: TRBJ2-5
cdr3_aa: CASSWDGSQETQYF
cdr3_nt: TGTGCCAGCAGTTGGGACGGATCCCAAGAGACCCAGTACTTC

clone_size: -
d_call: -
v_call: TRBV25-1
j_call: TRBJ1-1
cdr3_aa: CASSETSGGNTEAFF
cdr3_nt: TGTGCCAGCAGTGAGACGTCGGGAGGGAACACTGAAGCTTTCTTT

clone_size: -
d_call: -
v_call: TRBV12-5
j_call: TRBJ1-1
cdr3_aa: CASGLDSMNTEAFF
cdr3_nt: TGTGCTAGTGGTTTGGACAGCATGAACACTGAAGCTTTCTTT

clone_size: -
d_call: TRBD1
v_call: TRBV6-6
j_call: TRBJ1-4
cdr3_aa: CASRRQGSNEKLFF
cdr3_nt: TGTGCCAGCAGGCGACAGGGGTCTAATGAAAAACTGTTTTTT

clone_size: -
d_call: -
v_call: TRBV7-2
j_call: TRBJ2-1
cdr3_aa: CASSFTAEQFF
cdr3_nt: TGTGCCAGCAGCTTCACGGCTGAGCAGTTCTTC

clone_size: -
d_call: -
v_call: TRBV29-1
j_call: TRBJ1-5
cdr3_aa: CSVDSGRFFSNQPQHF
cdr3_nt: TGCAGCGTTGATTCGGGCAGGTTTTTTAGCAATCAGCCCCAGCATTTT

clone_size: -
d_call: -
v_call: TRBV5-6
j_call: TRBJ2-7
cdr3_aa: CASSLPGVGSYEQYF
cdr3_nt: TGTGCCAGCAGCTTGCCGGGGGTGGGCTCCTACGAGCAGTACTTC

clone_size: -
d_call: -
v_call: TRBV7-6
j_call: TRBJ1-1
cdr3_aa: CASSLQFGEAFF
cdr3_nt: TGTGCCAGCAGCTTACAATTTGGTGAAGCTTTCTTT

clone_size: once
d_call: TRBD2
v_call: TRBV11-2
j_call: TRBJ2-2
cdr3_aa: CASSFGLAGGGGELFF
cdr3_nt: TGTGCCAGCAGCTTTGGACTAGCGGGAGGCGGCGGGGAGCTGTTTTTT

clone_size: -
d_call: -
v_call: TRBV10-1
j_call: TRBJ2-1
cdr3_aa: CASSEPGRESLDEQFF
cdr3_nt: TGCGCCAGCAGTGAACCGGGACGGGAAAGTTTGGATGAGCAGTTCTTC

clone_size: -
d_call: -
v_call: TRBV2
j_call: TRBJ1-1
cdr3_aa: CASKGGNTEAFF
cdr3_nt: TGTGCCAGCAAAGGGGGGAACACTGAAGCTTTCTTT

clone_size: once
d_call: -
v_call: TRBV5-1
j_call: TRBJ2-2
cdr3_aa: CASGDLINTGELFF
cdr3_nt: TGCGCCAGCGGGGACTTGATTAACACCGGGGAGCTGTTTTTT

clone_size: -
d_call: -
v_call: TRBV5-4
j_call: TRBJ2-3
cdr3_aa: CASTLSGTRSTDTQYF
cdr3_nt: TGTGCCAGCACCCTATCCGGGACTCGTAGCACAGATACGCAGTATTTT

clone_size: few
d_call: -
v_call: TRBV19
j_call: TRBJ1-5
cdr3_aa: CASSITPGEPQHF
cdr3_nt: TGTGCCAGTAGTATCACCCCGGGGGAGCCCCAGCATTTT

clone_size: -
d_call: TRBD1
v_call: TRBV10-3
j_call: TRBJ2-2
cdr3_aa: CAIRSGTGGTGELFF
cdr3_nt: TGTGCCATCAGATCCGGGACAGGGGGGACCGGGGAGCTGTTTTTT

clone_size: -
d_call: TRBD1
v_call: TRBV28
j_call: TRBJ1-5
cdr3_aa: CASSSPGTGGGNQPQHF
cdr3_nt: TGTGCCAGCAGTTCTCCCGGGACAGGTGGAGGCAATCAGCCCCAGCATTTT

clone_size: -
d_call: -
v_call: TRBV5-5
j_call: TRBJ2-7
cdr3_aa: CASSARNPGQLPSEQYF
cdr3_nt: TGTGCCAGCAGCGCTCGAAATCCAGGACAGCTTCCGTCCGAGCAGTACTTC